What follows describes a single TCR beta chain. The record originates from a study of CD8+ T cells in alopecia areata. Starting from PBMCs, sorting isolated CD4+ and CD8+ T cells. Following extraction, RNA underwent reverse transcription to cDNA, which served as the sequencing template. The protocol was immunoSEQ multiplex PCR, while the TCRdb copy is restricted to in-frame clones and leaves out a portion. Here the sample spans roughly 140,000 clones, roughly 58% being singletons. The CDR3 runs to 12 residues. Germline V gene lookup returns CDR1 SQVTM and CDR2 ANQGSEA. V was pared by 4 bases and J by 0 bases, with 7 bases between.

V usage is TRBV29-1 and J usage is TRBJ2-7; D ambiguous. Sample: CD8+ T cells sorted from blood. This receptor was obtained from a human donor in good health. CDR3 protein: CSVGWTSYEQYF. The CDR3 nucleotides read TGCAGCGTTGGTTGGACCTCCTACGAGCAGTACTTC.